This TCR beta chain derives from a study of blood T cell repertoires in COVID-19 (dated by TCRdb to the early 2020s). Looking at the study overall: The collaborator samples originated in the United States, Italy and Spain and spanned the acute and convalescent phases of COVID-19. The material from the prospective study consisted of cDNA or gDNA derived from T cells, B-cell-depleted T cells, or PBMCs. HLA class I and class II types, where available, came from metadata supplied by the sample provider rather than from assay-based typing. The dataset comprised deeply sampled blood TCRbeta repertoires from subjects exposed to, actively infected with, or recovered from COVID-19. The repertoires were released in a freely available public database meant as a resource for research on the immune response to SARS-CoV-2. The samples were drawn from the first 160 participants of the ongoing ImmuneRACE study and from 1,254 subjects provided by 6 global collaborators. The sample metadata nearly always contained a de-identified subject ID, COVID-19 status, age in years and sex. The full study reports these points: The quantity of clinical and demographic metadata differed by source and by participant and was supplied without curation.

The immunoSEQ Assay, a bias-controlled multiplex PCR, was used to amplify TCRbeta CDR3 regions from genomic DNA. On the study's bioinformatics: The number of nucleated cells in each sample was estimated from the amplification of reference gene primers within the assay. To quantify the absolute abundance of each unique TCRbeta CDR3 rearrangement, sequence reads were collapsed and filtered. Productive Simpson clonality was computed per sample as the square root of Simpson's diversity index over productive rearrangements. TCRdb limited this immuneACCESS table to in-frame rearrangements with V and J called. A share of clones is missing; checked studies link under half to unresolved V genes, and the rest is unexplained. V, J and clone size are taken as reported in that table, and D and trimming were inferred from the DNA itself. This sample has roughly 200,000 clones in its table, and over 75% of those were observed once. Clones ranked in the top ten supply approximately 10% of the sample.

With regard to this clone: Its antigen is still unknown. Nothing much larger sits one base from this clone, and base qualities are not available.

Collaborating institutions collected whole blood in K2EDTA tubes following their own protocols. For TCRbeta analysis, collaborators shipped samples as frozen whole blood, isolated PBMCs, or DNA extracted from either of those sample types. From the cysteine through the phenylalanine, the CDR3 covers 13 amino acids. The only DNA kept is the CDR3, 39 bases in frame from the first base. CDR1 and CDR2 (SGHAT, FQNNGV) derive from the germline V gene. Between the V and J ends, shortened by 6 bases and 8 bases respectively, the junction contains 11 bases. The receptor chain draws on TRBV11-2 and TRBJ1-6; 6 matching bases give a weak D call of TRBD1. Source material: peripheral blood. The TCR originated in a human donor with active or convalescent COVID-19. The donor label of this sample is uncertain. The sequence in DNA is TGTGCCAGCAGAACTACAGGGTATTCACCCCTCCACTTT. It specifies CASRTTGYSPLHF. Beyond the CDR3, the reference TRBV11-2 and TRBJ1-6 genes provide the residues; the full variable domain reads: EAGVAQSPRYKIIEKRQSVAFWCNPISGHATLYWYQQILGQGPKLLIQFQNNGVVDDSQLPKDRFSAERLKGVDSTLKIQPAKLEDSAVYLCASRTTGYSPLHFGNGTRLTVT.